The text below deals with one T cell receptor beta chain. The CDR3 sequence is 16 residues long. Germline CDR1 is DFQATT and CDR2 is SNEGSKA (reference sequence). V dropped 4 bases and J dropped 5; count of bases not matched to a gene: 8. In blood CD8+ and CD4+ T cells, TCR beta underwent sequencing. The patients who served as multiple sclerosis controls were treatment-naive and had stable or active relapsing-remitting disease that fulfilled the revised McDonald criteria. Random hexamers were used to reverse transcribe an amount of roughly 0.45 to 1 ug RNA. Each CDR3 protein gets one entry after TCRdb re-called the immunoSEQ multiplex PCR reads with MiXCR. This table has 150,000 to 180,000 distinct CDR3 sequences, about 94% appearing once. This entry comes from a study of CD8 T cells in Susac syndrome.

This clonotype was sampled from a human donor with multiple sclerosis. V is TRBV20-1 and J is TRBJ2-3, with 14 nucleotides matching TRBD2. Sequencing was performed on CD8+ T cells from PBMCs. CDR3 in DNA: TGCAGTGCTAACCTCGGGACTAGCGGGGGCCTAGATACGCAGTATTTT. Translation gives CSANLGTSGGLDTQYF.